Listed here is a single T cell receptor beta chain. V shed 5 bases and J 1 base; nucleotides not matched to a gene: 7. The CDR3 runs to 15 residues. The germline gives CDR1 SGHAT, CDR2 FQDESV (reference sequence). Source study methods: Reference gene primer amplification in the assay estimated nucleated cell counts. Some clones are missing from TCRdb's copy, which holds only in-frame ones; the method was immunoSEQ multiplex PCR. V and J calls and clone size are those listed in that table; D and trimming were worked out from the DNA. The sample records over 70,000 clones, about four fifths being singletons. The data belong to a study of blood T cell repertoires in COVID-19. Study overall: The United States, Italy and Spain were the sources of the acute and convalescent COVID-19 samples. Sources were T cells, B-cell-depleted T cells, or PBMCs; the material itself was cDNA or gDNA.

Sample: peripheral blood. The V call is TRBV11-1, the J call TRBJ1-1; 7 bases fit TRBD1. This TCR derives from a man aged 70-80 years who had recovered from COVID-19. The CDR3 nucleotides are TGTGCCAGCAGCGACCCTACAGGGGCGAACACTGAAGCTTTCTTT. Encoded protein: CASSDPTGANTEAFF.